The sequence of this T cell receptor beta chain was determined in a study of CD8+CD57+ T cells in acquired aplastic anemia. It was patients with CD8+CD57+ cell expansion by flow cytometry who were chosen for sequencing. Genomic DNA acted as the template from which TCR beta VDJ combination and CDR3 sequence profiling were carried out. One entry per CDR3 protein, called by TCRdb with MiXCR from the reads. The sample yields about 240,000 distinct CDR3 sequences, more than 40% seen once. This clonotype was recorded many times. The germline V and J ends were trimmed by 8 bases and 4 bases, with 14 bases remaining between them. The CDR3 length is 13 residues. Per the germline V gene, CDR1 is LNHDA and CDR2 is SQIVND (reference sequence).

The rearrangement uses TRBV19 and TRBJ1-2; D is possibly TRBD1 (5 bases). This receptor was obtained from a human donor with aplastic anemia. The sample was sorted CD4+, CD8+, or CD8+CD57+ T cells (not recorded which) from PBMCs. The CDR3 here is CASYEGPSYGYTF. The DNA for the CDR3 is TGTGCCAGTTACGAGGGGCCGAGCTATGGCTACACCTTC.